This TCR beta chain was recovered during a study of OX40 agonist ivuxolimab in advanced cancers. Germline V gene lookup returns CDR1 LNHDA and CDR2 SQIVND (reference sequence). With 3 bases removed from V and 1 base from J, the gap between germline ends came to 13 bases. This CDR3 has 16 amino acids. The assay was immunoSEQ multiplex PCR, and TCRdb's table has in-frame clones only and misses some. The sample comprises around 67,000 clones, about 88% of which are singletons, and 1% rests with the top ten. Sequencing was performed on CD4+ or CD8+ T cells sorted from blood, taken in a trial of the OX40 agonist ivuxolimab. The rearrangement joins TRBV19 to TRBJ2-4; maybe TRBD1 (5 bases). The receptor was isolated from an adult with an advanced solid tumor such as melanoma, head and neck, liver or kidney cancer. For the CDR3, the DNA is TGTGCCAGTAGTATGTCGGACAAACCGGCCAAAAACATTCAGTACTTC. Its protein product is CASSMSDKPAKNIQYF.